The 5 T cell receptor beta chains in this list originate from one sample, sequenced in a study of identical twins. Each CDR3 protein is one row after TCRdb ran MiXCR on the 5' RACE reads. The sample lists about 240,000 distinct CDR3 sequences, about 13% seen once, with 4% to 5% in the top ten. These records were also assigned to another study, of yellow fever vaccine responses in identical twins.

Sequencing was carried out using memory (CD45RO+) T cells sorted from blood. Receptors were obtained from a woman between 18 and 29 years old in good health.

This sequence joins TRBV20-1 and TRBJ2-3; no definite D call. With 6 bases removed from V and 4 bases from J, the gap between germline ends came to 11 bases. The germline V gene has CDR1 DFQATT and CDR2 SNEGSKA (reference sequence). The length of the CDR3 is 12 residues. CDR3 in amino acids: CSASPRPDTQYF. The CDR3 DNA is TGCAGTGCGAGTCCAAGACCAGATACGCAGTATTTT.

A few counts support this clonotype. This chain uses TRBV7-9 with TRBJ1-2, with D unclear. Germline CDR1 is SEHNR and CDR2 is FQNEAQ (reference sequence). This CDR3 is built from 11 residues. V was trimmed by 5 bases and J by 10 bases, leaving 11 bases between them. CDR3 bases: TGTGCCAGCAGCCGGCTTATGGACTACACCTTC. Translation gives CASSRLMDYTF.

Many counts were recorded for this clonotype. The CDR3 DNA reads as TGCAGTGCTAGAGATGACGTGCGGGGTAGTAATGAGCAGTTCTTC. It codes for CSARDDVRGSNEQFF. The chain has TRBV20-1 and TRBJ2-1; D is possibly TRBD2 (6 bases). Between the trimmed V and J ends, which lost 0 bases and 7 bases, there was a span of 16 bases. CDR1 is DFQATT, CDR2 SNEGSKA, per germline (reference sequence). The CDR3 totals 15 residues.

This clonotype was found many times. The rearrangement links TRBV5-1 to TRBJ2-1; D is uncertain. Germline CDR1 reads SGHRS; CDR2 reads YFSETQ. Trimming cost V 0 bases and J 1 base, with 11 bases left between them. The CDR3 spans 16 residues. The CDR3 DNA sequence: TGCGCCAGCAGCTTGGAGTCAGGTGCTTCCTACAATGAGCAGTTCTTC. This gives the protein CASSLESGASYNEQFF.

This clonotype was detected a few times. The chain carries TRBV11-2 and TRBJ2-5; D is perhaps TRBD2 (7 bases). CDR3 length equals 15 residues. The V end lost 0 bases, the J end lost 5 bases, and 13 bases lay between the germline ends. Germline values: CDR1 SGHAT, CDR2 FQNNGV. CDR3 coding DNA: TGTGCCAGCAGCTTAGACCAGGGAGGGGGGGAGACCCAGTACTTC. Amino acid sequence: CASSLDQGGGETQYF.